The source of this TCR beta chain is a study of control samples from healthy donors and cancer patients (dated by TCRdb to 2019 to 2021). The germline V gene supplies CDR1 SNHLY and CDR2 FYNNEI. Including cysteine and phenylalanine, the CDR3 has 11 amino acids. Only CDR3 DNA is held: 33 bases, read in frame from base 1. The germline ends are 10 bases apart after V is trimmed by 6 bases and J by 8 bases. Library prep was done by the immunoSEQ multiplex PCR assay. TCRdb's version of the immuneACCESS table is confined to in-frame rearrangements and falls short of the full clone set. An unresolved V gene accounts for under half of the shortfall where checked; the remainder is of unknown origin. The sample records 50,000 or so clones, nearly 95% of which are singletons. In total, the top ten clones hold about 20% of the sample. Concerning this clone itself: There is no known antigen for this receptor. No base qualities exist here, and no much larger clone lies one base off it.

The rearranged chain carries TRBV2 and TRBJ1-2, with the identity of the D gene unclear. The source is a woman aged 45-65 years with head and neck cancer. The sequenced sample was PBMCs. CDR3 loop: CASRLAGGYTF. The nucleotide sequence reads TGTGCCAGCAGGCTGGCTGGGGGCTACACCTTC.